The 26 T cell receptor beta chains below come from one sample, sequenced in a study of T cells in Graves' hyperthyroidism and ophthalmopathy. Researchers amplified the TCR beta CDR3 regions from RNA transcripts. First-round RT-PCR of the TCR CDR3 relied on the HTBI primer set. One entry per CDR3 protein results from TCRdb running MiXCR on the multiplex PCR reads. The data hold more than 500,000 distinct CDR3 sequences, with under 60% observed a single time. The sample comprised peripheral blood or thyroid tissue (not recorded which). All receptors come from an adult woman with Graves' disease, either hyperthyroidism or ophthalmopathy (not recorded which).

This clonotype was found many times. The V and J genes are TRBV30 and TRBJ1-2; no definite D call. Germline-derived CDR1 and CDR2 are GTSNPN and SVGIG (reference sequence). This CDR3 has 14 residues. Trimming pared 6 bases from V and 4 bases from J, leaving 18 bases between. CDR3 loop: CACSVRSPLYGYTF. Here the CDR3 DNA reads TGTGCCTGTAGCGTGCGATCGCCTCTCTATGGCTACACCTTC.

The J gene is TRBJ1-1, the V gene TRBV6-5; D not certain. The length of the CDR3 is 13 residues. The V and J ends lost 6 bases and 1 base respectively, with 9 bases between them. Germline assignment: CDR1 MNHEY and CDR2 SVGAGI. In DNA form, the CDR3 reads TGTGCCAGCAGGCTGGCCGGGAACACTGAAGCTTTCTTT. It translates to CASRLAGNTEAFF.

This clonotype was observed at least ten times. The chain is built from TRBV7-2 and TRBJ2-7, with no clear D. CDR1 SGHTA and CDR2 FQGNSA come from the germline V gene. The CDR3 runs to 13 residues. V lost 5 bases and J lost 3, with 11 bases in between. The CDR3: CASSRRIDYEQYF. The CDR3 bases are TGTGCCAGCAGCCGACGGATAGACTACGAGCAGTACTTC.

This clonotype was counted a few times. The DNA for the CDR3 is TGTGCCTGGAGTCCAAACCGCTATGGCTACACCTTC. Residues: CAWSPNRYGYTF. The V gene is TRBV30, the J gene TRBJ1-2; D remains unclear. The CDR3 covers 12 residues. Trimming shortened V by 2 bases and J by 4 bases, and 8 bases separated the two germline ends. Germline values: CDR1 GTSNPN, CDR2 SVGIG (reference sequence).

The chain links TRBV20-1 to TRBJ1-2; 7 bases are shared with TRBD1. This CDR3 has 13 residues. V was pared by 7 bases and J by 4 bases, with 9 bases of the junction left unmatched. Germline V gene lookup returns CDR1 DFQATT and CDR2 SNEGSKA (reference sequence). CDR3 DNA sequence: TGCAGTGTTTCCGGGACAGCAGGCTATGGCTACACCTTC. Translating gives CSVSGTAGYGYTF.

Only a few counts were recorded for this clonotype. A much larger clone differs from this one at a single base, so this may be a read error. The rearrangement joins TRBV6-5 to TRBJ2-7; 8 bases fit TRBD2. This CDR3 is 13 amino acids long. Germline V gene data show CDR1 as MNHEY and CDR2 as SVGAGI. Unmatched junction bases numbered 7, after V lost 10 bases and J lost 2 bases. DNA for the CDR3: TGTGCCACCCCTCGGCGGGAGGCCTACGAGCAGTACTTC. It encodes CATPRREAYEQYF.

This clonotype was seen repeatedly, ten times or more. The CDR3: CASSLDRWNTGELFF. In DNA, the CDR3 is TGTGCCAGCAGCTTGGACAGGTGGAACACCGGGGAGCTGTTTTTT. The V and J genes are TRBV7-3 and TRBJ2-2; TRBD1 matches 7 bases. The germline V gene encodes CDR1 SGHTA and CDR2 FQGTGA. This CDR3 spans 15 amino acids. The V gene end was trimmed by 3 bases and the J gene end by 1 base; junction bases not matched to a gene: 2.

In its sample, this clonotype was seen many times. The chain has TRBV5-1 and TRBJ1-4; D remains unclear. This CDR3 is built from 15 residues. V gave up 3 bases and J gave up 0 bases, with 9 bases separating them. The germline CDR1 and CDR2 sequences are SGHRS and YFSETQ. CDR3 amino acids: CASSSQFATNEKLFF. CDR3 DNA: TGCGCCAGCAGCTCTCAGTTTGCAACTAATGAAAAACTGTTTTTT. Full variable domain (remainder filled in from reference TRBV5-1 and TRBJ1-4): KAGVTQTPRYLIKTRGQQVTLSCSPISGHRSVSWYQQTPGQGLQFLFEYFSETQRNKGNFPGRFSGRQFSNSRSEMNVSTLELGDSALYLCASSSQFATNEKLFFGSGTQLSVL.

This clonotype has at least ten counts. The chain combines TRBV6-5 with TRBJ1-5; D is ambiguous. Germline V lookup: CDR1 MNHEY, CDR2 SVGAGI. V was shortened by 7 bases and J by 5 bases, with 12 bases between the two germline ends. The CDR3 consists of 13 residues. The CDR3: CASTRGRDQPQHF. The DNA for the CDR3 is TGTGCCAGCACCCGGGGTAGGGATCAGCCCCAGCATTTT.

There are many counts of this clonotype. The chain combines TRBV11-2 with TRBJ1-1, with D unclear. The CDR3 spans 14 residues. V lost 2 bases to trimming and J lost 1 base, with 8 bases between them. CDR1 SGHAT and CDR2 FQNNGV come from the germline V gene. CDR3 in amino acids: CASSLFQANTEAFF. Written as DNA, the CDR3 is TGTGCCAGCAGCTTATTTCAGGCGAACACTGAAGCTTTCTTT.

This clonotype appeared many times. The chain combines TRBV24-1 with TRBJ1-2; 8 positions agree with TRBD1. CDR1 is KGHDR, CDR2 SFDVKD, per germline. The CDR3 totals 16 residues. The J segment lost 8 bases and the V segment lost 0 bases, leaving 10 bases of the junction unmatched. The CDR3, as DNA: TGTGCCACCAGTGATTTGCTTCGGACAGGGCTGTTCGGCTACACCTTC. Protein product: CATSDLLRTGLFGYTF.

This chain links TRBV7-9 with TRBJ1-4; 7 bases match TRBD1. CDR1 is SEHNR and CDR2 is FQNEAQ in the germline V gene (reference sequence). V dropped 3 bases and J dropped 6; count of bases not matched to a gene: 7. This CDR3 contains 15 residues. The DNA for the CDR3 is TGTGCCAGCAGCTTCTCTGGGACAGTGGATGAAAAACTGTTTTTT. Its protein product is CASSFSGTVDEKLFF.

This clonotype was recorded at least ten times. The V gene is TRBV4-1, the J gene TRBJ1-5; D not certain. The CDR3 is made up of 16 amino acids. V was trimmed by 0 bases and J by 4 bases, leaving 13 bases between them. Germline loops: CDR1 MGHRA, CDR2 YSYEKL. The CDR3 sequence is CASSQEWTVGNQPQHF. The CDR3 DNA is TGCGCCAGCAGCCAAGAATGGACCGTAGGTAATCAGCCCCAGCATTTT.

This chain joins TRBV20-1 and TRBJ1-5; possible D gene TRBD1, 5 bases. CDR3 size: 16 residues. In germline, CDR1 is DFQATT, CDR2 SNEGSKA (reference sequence). Deletions cut 6 bases from V and 5 bases from J, with 23 bases between. The CDR3 loop is CSAPAGKYSGDQPQHF. The CDR3 DNA sequence: TGCAGTGCACCCGCAGGGAAGTACTCCGGCGATCAGCCCCAGCATTTT.

As regards this clonotype: This CDR3 is missing its conserved last phenylalanine or tryptophan, likely due to a read error. The V and J genes are TRBV6-5 and TRBJ2-5; D is perhaps TRBD2 (5 bases). Germline V gene lookup returns CDR1 MNHEY and CDR2 SVGAGI. The CDR3 runs 15 residues. The CDR3 DNA reads TGTGCCATCAGTTACCAAGGGCTCCCCGGAGGCAGCCAGTACCTC. This gives the protein CAISYQGLPGGSQYL.

The chain is built from TRBV7-2 and TRBJ2-7, with TRBD1 matching 8 bases. The CDR3 covers 16 residues. CDR1 and CDR2 (germline): SGHTA, FQGNSA. V dropped 0 bases and J dropped 2; count of bases not matched to a gene: 6. CDR3 protein: CASSLAWGQVPYEQYF. The CDR3 region has the DNA TGTGCCAGCAGCTTAGCATGGGGACAGGTACCCTACGAGCAGTACTTC.

The rearrangement joins TRBV10-3 to TRBJ1-4, with 7 bases that match TRBD1. Germline-derived CDR1 and CDR2 are ENHRY and SYGVKD. The length of the CDR3 is 13 residues. Trimming at V came to 6 bases and at J to 8 bases, leaving 6 bases not matched to a gene. CDR3 nucleotides: TGTGCCATCAGGAGGGGGCGTGGAGAAAAACTGTTTTTT. Protein product: CAIRRGRGEKLFF.

The genes are TRBV11-2 and TRBJ2-5, with TRBD1 identical over 10 bases. Looked up from germline, CDR1 is SGHAT and CDR2 is FQNNGV. The ends lost 3 bases at V and 5 bases at J; junction bases unmatched: 18. The CDR3 loop spans 19 amino acids. CDR3 residues: CASSFGPRTGGAGRETQYF. CDR3 nucleotide sequence: TGTGCCAGCAGCTTCGGGCCAAGGACAGGGGGGGCCGGACGGGAGACCCAGTACTTC.

The chain carries TRBV10-3 and TRBJ2-5; weak D call: TRBD1 (5 bases). The germline V gene has CDR1 ENHRY and CDR2 SYGVKD. Trimming stripped 6 bases from V and 4 bases from J, with 12 bases between. CDR3 length equals 13 residues. The CDR3 region is CAISSGRRETQYF. CDR3 DNA sequence: TGTGCCATCAGCTCAGGGCGGAGAGAGACCCAGTACTTC.

The chain combines TRBV20-1 with TRBJ1-1; D is ambiguous. The CDR3 length is 13 residues. The germline CDR1 and CDR2 sequences are DFQATT and SNEGSKA (reference sequence). This chain's CDR3 is CTLGGRMNTEAFF. In DNA, the CDR3 is TGCACCTTAGGCGGGCGGATGAACACTGAAGCTTTCTTT.

This clonotype was seen at least ten times. Written as DNA, the CDR3 is TGTGCCAGCATTGGGAACTATAGCAATCAGCCCCAGCATTTT. It encodes CASIGNYSNQPQHF. The V call is TRBV6-4, the J call TRBJ1-5; D remains ambiguous. V was cut by 7 bases and J by 0 bases, with 10 bases left in between. Looked up from germline, CDR1 is MRHNA and CDR2 is SNTAGT. The CDR3 is 14 residues long.

This clonotype occurred a few times. J is TRBJ2-5 and V is TRBV11-2, with 7 nucleotides matching TRBD1. The CDR3 spans 13 residues. CDR1 is SGHAT and CDR2 is FQNNGV in the germline V gene. With 8 bases clipped from V and 2 bases from J, the junction kept 5 bases outside the gene matches. As DNA, the CDR3 is TGTGCCAGCTCCCGACAGGGACAAGAGACCCAGTACTTC. It translates to CASSRQGQETQYF.

This chain connects TRBV11-1 to TRBJ2-5; D is ambiguous. V was trimmed by 8 bases and J by 0 bases, leaving 7 bases between them. The germline V gene encodes CDR1 SGHAT and CDR2 FQDESV (reference sequence). The CDR3 spans 12 residues. The CDR3 here is CASAQNQETQYF. The CDR3 nucleotides are TGTGCCAGCGCCCAAAACCAAGAGACCCAGTACTTC.

V is TRBV7-2 and J is TRBJ1-2, with 7 bases fitting TRBD1. CDR3 length: 12 amino acids. Germline V lookup: CDR1 SGHTA, CDR2 FQGNSA. The V segment lost 6 bases and the J segment 10 bases; nucleotides outside the gene matches: 8. The DNA for the CDR3 is TGTGCCAGCAGGAAAGGGGGCGAGATCTACACCTTC. This sequence encodes CASRKGGEIYTF.

V usage is TRBV15 and J usage is TRBJ2-6; 7 nucleotides agree with TRBD2. The trim removed 3 bases at V and 10 bases at J, leaving 6 bases unmatched. The CDR3 spans 14 residues. Germline CDR1 and CDR2: LNHNV and YYDKDF (reference sequence). The CDR3 loop reads CATSSPPGGNVLTF. The CDR3 nucleotides read TGTGCCACCAGCAGTCCCCCGGGGGGTAACGTCCTGACTTTC.

The chain combines TRBV10-1 with TRBJ1-2, with TRBD1 matching over 10 bases. Germline V CDR1 and CDR2: WNHNN, SYGVQD (reference sequence). After removal of 3 bases from V and 8 bases from J, the junction contained 12 bases not matched to a gene. The CDR3 contains 16 residues. The CDR3 protein is CASSETSGTGDVGYTF. CDR3 nucleotides: TGCGCCAGCAGTGAAACTAGCGGGACAGGGGATGTCGGCTACACCTTC.